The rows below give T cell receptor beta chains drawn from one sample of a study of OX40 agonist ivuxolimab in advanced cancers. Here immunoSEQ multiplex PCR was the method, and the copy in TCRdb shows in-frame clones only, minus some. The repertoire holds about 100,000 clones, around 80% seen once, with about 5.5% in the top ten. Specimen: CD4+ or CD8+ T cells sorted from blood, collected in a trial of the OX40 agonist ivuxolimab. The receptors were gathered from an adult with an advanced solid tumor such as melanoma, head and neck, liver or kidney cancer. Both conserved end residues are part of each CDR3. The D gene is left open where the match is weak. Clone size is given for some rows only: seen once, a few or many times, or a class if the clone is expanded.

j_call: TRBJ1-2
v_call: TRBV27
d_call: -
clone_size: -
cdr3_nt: TGTGCCAGCAGTCCCCCCGGAAGGGTGAATGGCTACACCTTC
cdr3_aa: CASSPPGRVNGYTF

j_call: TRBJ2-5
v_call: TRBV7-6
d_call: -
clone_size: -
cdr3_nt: TGTGCCAGCAGTTCAGGGGTGTCGAGCCTCCAAGAGACCCAGTACTTC
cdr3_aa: CASSSGVSSLQETQYF

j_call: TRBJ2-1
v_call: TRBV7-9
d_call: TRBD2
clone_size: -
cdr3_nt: TGTGCCAGCAGCCCAGGCGGGTCCGGGGGGAGTTACAATGAGCAGTTCTTC
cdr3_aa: CASSPGGSGGSYNEQFF

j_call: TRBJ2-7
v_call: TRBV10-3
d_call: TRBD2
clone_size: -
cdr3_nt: TGTGCCATCAGGGTGGCTAGCGGGAGGGATTCCTACGAGCAGTACTTC
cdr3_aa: CAIRVASGRDSYEQYF

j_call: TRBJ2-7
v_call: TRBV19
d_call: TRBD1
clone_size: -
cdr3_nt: TGTGCCAGTAGTAACCGAGGACAGGGAAATTACGAGCAGTACTTC
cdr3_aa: CASSNRGQGNYEQYF

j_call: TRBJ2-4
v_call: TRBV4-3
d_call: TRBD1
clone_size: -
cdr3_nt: TGCGCCAGCAGCCAAGAGGGTACAGGGGGACAGTACTTC
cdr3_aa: CASSQEGTGGQYF

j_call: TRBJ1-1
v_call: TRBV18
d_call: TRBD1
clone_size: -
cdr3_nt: TGTGCCAGCTCACCAGGACAGGGATGGGCTTTCTTT
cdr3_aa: CASSPGQGWAFF

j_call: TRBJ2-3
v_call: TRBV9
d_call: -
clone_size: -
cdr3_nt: TGTGCCAGCAGCGTGAGGGCCTCCTGGGGGACAGATACGCAGTATTTT
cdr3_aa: CASSVRASWGTDTQYF

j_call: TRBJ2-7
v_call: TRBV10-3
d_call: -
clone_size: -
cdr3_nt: TGTGCCATCAGTTCCCAAGCAAACTACGAGCAGTACTTC
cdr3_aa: CAISSQANYEQYF

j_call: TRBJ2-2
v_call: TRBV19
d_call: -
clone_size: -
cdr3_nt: TGTGCCAGTCAGGGGACCAAGAACACCGGGGAGCTGTTTTTT
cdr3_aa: CASQGTKNTGELFF

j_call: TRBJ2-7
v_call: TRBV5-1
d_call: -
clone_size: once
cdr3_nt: TGCGCCAGCAGCTCGTCCGGGACGGCGTCCTACGAGCAGTACTTC
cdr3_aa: CASSSSGTASYEQYF

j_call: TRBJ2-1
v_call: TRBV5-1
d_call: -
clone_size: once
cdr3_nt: TGCGCCAGCACCCTGGGGCCTGACGGGAATGAGCAGTTCTTC
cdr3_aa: CASTLGPDGNEQFF

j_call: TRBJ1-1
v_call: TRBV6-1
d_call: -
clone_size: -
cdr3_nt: TGTGCCAGCAGTGTCCAGGACACTGAAGCTTTCTTT
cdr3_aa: CASSVQDTEAFF

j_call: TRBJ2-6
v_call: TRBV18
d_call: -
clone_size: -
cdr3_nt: TGTGCCAGCTCACCACTCCTTCGGGACTCCGACTCTGGGGCCAACGTCCTGACTTTC
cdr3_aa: CASSPLLRDSDSGANVLTF

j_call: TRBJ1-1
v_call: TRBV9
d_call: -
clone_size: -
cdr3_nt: TGTGCCAGCAGCGTAGGCGGCTACACTGAAGCTTTCTTT
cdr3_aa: CASSVGGYTEAFF

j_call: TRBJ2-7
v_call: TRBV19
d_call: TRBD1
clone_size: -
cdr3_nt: TGTGCCAGTAGTATTGGACAGGGCTTCCACGAGCAGTACTTC
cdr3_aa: CASSIGQGFHEQYF

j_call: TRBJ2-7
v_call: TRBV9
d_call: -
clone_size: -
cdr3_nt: TGTGCCAGCAGCGTAGGAGGCACAGCGAACTACGAGCAGTACTTC
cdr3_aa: CASSVGGTANYEQYF

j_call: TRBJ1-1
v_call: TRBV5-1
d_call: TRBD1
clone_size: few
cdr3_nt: TGCGCCAGCAGCTTGCCTTTGGGACAGGGAGGGGAAGCTTTCTTT
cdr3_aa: CASSLPLGQGGEAFF

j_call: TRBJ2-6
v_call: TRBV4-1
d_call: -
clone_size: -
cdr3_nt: TGCGCCAGCAGCCAAGAGCGCTCCACTGGGGCCAACGTCCTGACTTTC
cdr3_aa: CASSQERSTGANVLTF

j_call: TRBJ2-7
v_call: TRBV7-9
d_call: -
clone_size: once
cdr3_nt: TGTGCCAGCAGTGGGGCGTGGGGCAGAAGGGACGAGCAGTACTTC
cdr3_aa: CASSGAWGRRDEQYF

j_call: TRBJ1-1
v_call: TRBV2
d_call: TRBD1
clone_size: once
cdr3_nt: TGTGCCAGCAGTGCCGACAGGGGGCATACTGAAGCTTTCTTT
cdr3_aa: CASSADRGHTEAFF

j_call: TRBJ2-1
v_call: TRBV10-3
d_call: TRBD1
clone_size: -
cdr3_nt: TGTGCCATCAGGGGGACAGGGGGCAACGAGCAGTTCTTC
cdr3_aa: CAIRGTGGNEQFF

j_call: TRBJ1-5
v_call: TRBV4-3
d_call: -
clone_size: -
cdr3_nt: TGCGCCAGCAGCCTCGACAGAAATCAGCCCCAGCATTTT
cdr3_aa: CASSLDRNQPQHF

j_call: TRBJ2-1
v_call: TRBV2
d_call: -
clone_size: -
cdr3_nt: TGTGCCAGCAGTGAAGATGGGCAGCGAAGAAGCTCCTACAATGAGCAGTTCTTC
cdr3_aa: CASSEDGQRRSSYNEQFF

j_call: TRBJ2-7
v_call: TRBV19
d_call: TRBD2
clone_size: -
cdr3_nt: TGTGCCAGTAGTCCCGGGGGGGCTAGCGGAAACTACGAGCAGTACTTC
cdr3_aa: CASSPGGASGNYEQYF

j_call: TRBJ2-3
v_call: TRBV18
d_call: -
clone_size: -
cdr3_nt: TGTGCCAGCTCGGACCGGGACACAGATACGCAGTATTTT
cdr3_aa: CASSDRDTDTQYF